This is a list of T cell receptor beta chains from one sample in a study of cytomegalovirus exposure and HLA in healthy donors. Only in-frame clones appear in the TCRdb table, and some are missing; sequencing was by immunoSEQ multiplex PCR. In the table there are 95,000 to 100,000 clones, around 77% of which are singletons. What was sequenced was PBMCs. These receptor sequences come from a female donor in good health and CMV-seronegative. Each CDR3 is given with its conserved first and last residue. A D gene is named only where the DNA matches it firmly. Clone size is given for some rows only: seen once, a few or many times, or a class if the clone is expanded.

CASSSPGQPTDTQYF	TGTGCCAGCAGCTCCCCGGGACAGCCTACAGATACGCAGTATTTT	TRBJ2-3	TRBV7-9	few	TRBD1
CASSLPTRAMNTEAFF	TGTGCCAGTAGTCTCCCGACCAGGGCGATGAACACTGAAGCTTTCTTT	TRBJ1-1	TRBV19	.	.
CASSARQGGDEKLFF	TGTGCCAGTAGTGCCCGACAGGGCGGGGATGAAAAACTGTTTTTT	TRBJ1-4	TRBV19	.	TRBD1
CASSLRRGYQETQYF	TGTGCCAGCAGTCTTAGGAGAGGTTACCAAGAGACCCAGTACTTC	TRBJ2-5	TRBV7-2	.	.
CATSRDRNSPSSYNEQFF	TGTGCCACCAGCAGAGATCGAAACTCCCCGAGCTCCTACAATGAGCAGTTCTTC	TRBJ2-1	TRBV15	few	.
CASGRDSLTDTQYF	TGCGCCAGCGGTCGGGACTCCCTCACAGATACGCAGTATTTT	TRBJ2-3	TRBV5-1	.	.
CAWSVSGDEQYF	TGTGCCTGGAGTGTATCCGGGGACGAGCAGTACTTC	TRBJ2-7	TRBV30	.	.
CASSPRLADEQFF	TGTGCCAGCAGCCCCCGACTAGCCGATGAGCAGTTCTTC	TRBJ2-1	TRBV7-2	.	TRBD2
CASSIIGDMNTEAFF	TGTGCCAGTAGTATTATAGGGGACATGAACACTGAAGCTTTCTTT	TRBJ1-1	TRBV19	.	.
CASSTGTSVTGELFF	TGTGCCAGTAGTACCGGGACTAGCGTCACCGGGGAGCTGTTTTTT	TRBJ2-2	TRBV6-5	.	TRBD2
CASSLDHRVGEQFF	TGTGCTAGCAGCTTAGACCACAGGGTAGGTGAGCAGTTCTTC	TRBJ2-1	TRBV7-7	.	.
CASSDRDRGASYEQYF	TGTGCCAGCAGTGACCGGGACAGGGGGGCCTCCTACGAGCAGTACTTC	TRBJ2-7	TRBV2	.	TRBD1
CASSVRGSEQFF	TGTGCCAGCAGTGTCAGGGGGAGTGAGCAGTTCTTC	TRBJ2-1	TRBV6-5	.	TRBD1
CASSIPTKPTEAFF	TGTGCCAGTAGTATCCCGACAAAACCGACTGAAGCTTTCTTT	TRBJ1-1	TRBV19	.	.
CASSDSSVAGELFF	TGTGCCAGCAGTGACTCAAGCGTTGCTGGGGAGCTGTTTTTT	TRBJ2-2	TRBV6-4	.	.
CASSIDGTLYYGYTF	TGTGCCAGTAGTATAGACGGGACACTTTACTATGGCTACACCTTC	TRBJ1-2	TRBV19	few	.
CATSPIPGPETQYF	TGTGCCACCTCGCCAATTCCAGGGCCGGAGACCCAGTACTTC	TRBJ2-5	TRBV7-9	.	.
CATKSGPLDSLNSPLHF	TGTGCCACCAAATCGGGGCCGTTGGACAGCCTAAATTCACCCCTCCACTTT	TRBJ1-6	TRBV15	.	.
CASITERGTSYEQYF	TGTGCCAGCATCACCGAGCGGGGGACAAGTTACGAGCAGTACTTC	TRBJ2-7	TRBV7-2	few	TRBD2
CASSSKYTNTGELFF	TGCGCCAGCAGCTCAAAATACACGAACACCGGGGAGCTGTTTTTT	TRBJ2-2	TRBV5-1	.	.
CASSLARLADTDTQYF	TGTGCCAGCAGCTTAGCGAGGCTAGCGGACACAGATACGCAGTATTTT	TRBJ2-3	TRBV11-2	.	TRBD2
CASRPQGTFNNEQFF	TGTGCCAGCAGACCGCAGGGTACGTTCAACAATGAGCAGTTCTTC	TRBJ2-1	TRBV5-4	.	.
CASSPGLVSDTQYF	TGTGCCAGCAGCCCCGGACTAGTGTCAGATACGCAGTATTTT	TRBJ2-3	TRBV7-3	.	TRBD2
CASTQAGANEKLFF	TGTGCCAGCACCCAGGCAGGGGCTAATGAAAAACTGTTTTTT	TRBJ1-4	TRBV5-6	.	.
CASSRLGQIYGYTF	TGTGCCAGCAGCCGCTTGGGACAGATCTATGGCTACACCTTC	TRBJ1-2	TRBV14	.	TRBD1
CASISYRDLILGGYTF	TGTGCCAGCATATCCTACCGGGACTTAATCTTGGGGGGCTACACCTTC	TRBJ1-2	TRBV28	.	.
CASSFGQGNYEQYF	TGCGCCAGCAGCTTCGGACAGGGGAACTACGAGCAGTACTTC	TRBJ2-7	TRBV5-1	few	TRBD1
CASSPGTSTDTQYF	TGTGCCAGCAGCCCGGGGACAAGCACAGATACGCAGTATTTT	TRBJ2-3	TRBV11-3	.	.
CASGRAYNEQFF	TGTGCCAGCGGGAGGGCCTACAATGAGCAGTTCTTC	TRBJ2-1	TRBV28	.	TRBD2